The rows below give T cell receptor beta chains drawn from one sample of a study of blood T cells in healthy people across ages. TCRdb passed the 5' RACE reads through MiXCR, listing each CDR3 protein once. The data contain approximately 800,000 distinct CDR3 sequences, roughly 24% of them singletons. These same records also appear under a second study, on T cells of mothers and their children.

The sample consisted of blood. The receptors derive from a boy under 18 in good health. CDR3s include the opening cysteine and the closing phenylalanine or tryptophan. Each record gives: J gene, V gene, D gene, clone size, CDR3 protein, CDR3 DNA. A D gene is named only where the DNA matches it firmly. Where a row states a size, it is once, few, many or the class of an expanded clone; other rows omit it.

TRBJ1-2 TRBV3-1 TRBD1 - CASSQDDRDGGYTF TGTGCCAGCAGCCAAGATGACAGGGATGGCGGCTACACCTTC
TRBJ1-1 TRBV20-1 - - CSALEGVTEAFF TGCAGTGCTCTTGAGGGGGTCACTGAAGCTTTCTTT
TRBJ2-7 TRBV6-5 TRBD2 - CASSYSGEGPYEQYF TGTGCCAGCAGTTACTCGGGGGAGGGCCCTTACGAGCAGTACTTC
TRBJ2-1 TRBV5-1 TRBD2 - CASSGLTSGGAADEQFF TGCGCCAGCAGCGGATTGACTAGCGGGGGGGCCGCGGATGAGCAGTTCTTC
TRBJ2-5 TRBV27 - - CASSLGLDLETQYF TGTGCCAGCAGTTTAGGCTTGGATTTGGAGACCCAGTACTTC
TRBJ1-5 TRBV7-2 - - CASSLSSNLNQPQHF TGTGCCAGCAGCTTATCCAGTAACCTCAATCAGCCCCAGCATTTT
TRBJ1-1 TRBV15 - - CATSRELSLATEAFF TGTGCCACCAGCAGAGAACTCAGTTTAGCCACTGAAGCTTTCTTT
TRBJ1-2 TRBV29-1 - - CSVEDRRVGDGYTF TGCAGCGTTGAAGATAGGAGGGTTGGCGATGGCTACACCTTC
TRBJ1-5 TRBV3-1 TRBD1 - CASSQTQGAYQPQHF TGTGCCAGCAGCCAGACACAGGGGGCTTACCAGCCCCAGCATTTT
TRBJ2-1 TRBV18 TRBD1 - CASSRPGQGINEQFF TGTGCCAGCTCACGCCCGGGACAGGGGATCAATGAGCAGTTCTTC
TRBJ2-4 TRBV15 TRBD2 few CATSRDWLAGSKNIQYF TGTGCCACAAGCAGAGATTGGCTAGCGGGGAGCAAAAACATTCAGTACTTC
TRBJ2-5 TRBV2 - - CASSESERETQYF TGTGCCAGCAGTGAAAGTGAGAGGGAGACCCAGTACTTC
TRBJ1-4 TRBV4-1 - - CASSPPIADTNEKLFF TGCGCCAGCAGCCCTCCGATTGCAGATACTAATGAAAAACTGTTTTTT
TRBJ2-5 TRBV20-1 - - CSATTDRRAGETQYF TGCAGTGCTACAACCGACAGGCGGGCGGGGGAGACCCAGTACTTC
TRBJ1-6 TRBV12-3/TRBV12-4 - few CASSLESFSPLHF TGTGCCAGCAGTTTAGAGTCGTTTTCACCCCTCCACTTT
TRBJ2-5 TRBV4-1 - - CASSQGTGTKKIYF TGCGCCAGCAGCCAGGGTACCGGGACAAAGAAGATTTACTTC
TRBJ2-5 TRBV5-1 - few CASSLGQAPQETQYF TGCGCCAGCAGCTTGGGACAGGCCCCCCAAGAGACCCAGTACTTC
TRBJ2-1 TRBV6-5 - - CASSLAEGGYNEQFF TGTGCCAGCAGCCTGGCCGAGGGGGGCTACAATGAGCAGTTCTTC
TRBJ2-4 TRBV6-2/TRBV6-3 - - CASSYSQGSKNIQYF TGTGCCAGCAGTTACTCTCAGGGATCCAAAAACATTCAGTACTTC
TRBJ2-3 TRBV18 - few CASSPPDQADTQYF TGTGCCAGCTCACCACCAGACCAGGCAGATACGCAGTATTTT
TRBJ2-1 TRBV20-1 TRBD1 - CSATGGLYNEQFF TGCAGTGCTACAGGGGGCCTCTACAATGAGCAGTTCTTC
TRBJ2-4 TRBV9 TRBD2 - CASSPRLSGGRDLAKNIQYF TGTGCCAGCAGCCCACGCCTTAGCGGGGGGCGAGATCTAGCCAAAAACATTCAGTACTTC
TRBJ2-1 TRBV5-5 TRBD2 - CASSPAPARGGDNEQFF TGTGCCAGCAGCCCTGCGCCCGCTCGGGGGGGAGACAATGAGCAGTTCTTC
TRBJ2-5 TRBV5-1 - many CASRAGGGTNRETQYF TGCGCCAGCAGGGCTGGCGGGGGCACGAATAGAGAGACCCAGTACTTC
TRBJ2-7 TRBV20-1 TRBD1 - CSALPQDRAVYYEQYF TGCAGTGCCCTTCCACAGGACAGGGCCGTTTATTACGAGCAGTACTTC
TRBJ2-1 TRBV7-3 TRBD2 - CASSLRSGGATHEQFF TGTGCCAGCAGCTTAAGGAGCGGGGGGGCAACTCATGAGCAGTTCTTC
TRBJ2-3 TRBV20-1 - - CSARARGSRGDTQYF TGCAGTGCTAGGGCCCGAGGCAGCCGGGGAGATACGCAGTATTTT
TRBJ2-1 TRBV14 - - CASSQDRIAGPYNEQFF TGTGCCAGCAGCCAAGATCGGATCGCGGGCCCCTACAATGAGCAGTTCTTC
TRBJ1-4 TRBV20-1 - few CSARGAEREKLFF TGCAGTGCTAGAGGGGCAGAAAGGGAAAAACTGTTTTTT
TRBJ2-1 TRBV20-1 - few CSARDLASYNEQFF TGCAGTGCTAGGGACTTAGCCTCCTACAATGAGCAGTTCTTC
TRBJ2-7 TRBV29-1 - - CSVEVAGAPYEQYF TGCAGCGTTGAAGTGGCGGGGGCCCCCTACGAGCAGTACTTC
TRBJ2-7 TRBV4-1 TRBD1 - CASSQMTGVTYEQYF TGCGCCAGCAGCCAGATGACAGGGGTAACCTACGAGCAGTACTTC
TRBJ1-3 TRBV3-1 TRBD1 - CASSRTGATSGNTIYF TGTGCCAGCAGCAGGACAGGCGCTACCTCTGGAAACACCATATATTTT